The present entry profiles one TCR beta chain with its context. This record comes from a study of shared clonotypes between healthy human individuals. Germline V lookup: CDR1 SGHRS, CDR2 YFSETQ. This CDR3 region has 19 residues. Trimming took 0 bases from V and 3 from J, leaving 23 bases between them. TCRdb keeps only in-frame clones here, not all; method: immunoSEQ multiplex PCR. The sample shows under 1,100,000 clones, around three quarters of them seen only once. The gene calls are TRBV5-1 and TRBJ2-3, with a tentative D call TRBD2 (6 bases). The receptor comes from a man younger than 30 in good health. Some clones in this sample may be carry-over from other donors' samples. The sequenced material came from memory CD4+ T cells from PBMCs. This sample's subset: CD45RA-negative fraction. The CDR3 protein is CASSLEFRGDLVYTDTQYF. CDR3 sequence (DNA): TGCGCCAGCAGCTTGGAATTCCGCGGGGACTTAGTCTATACAGATACGCAGTATTTT.